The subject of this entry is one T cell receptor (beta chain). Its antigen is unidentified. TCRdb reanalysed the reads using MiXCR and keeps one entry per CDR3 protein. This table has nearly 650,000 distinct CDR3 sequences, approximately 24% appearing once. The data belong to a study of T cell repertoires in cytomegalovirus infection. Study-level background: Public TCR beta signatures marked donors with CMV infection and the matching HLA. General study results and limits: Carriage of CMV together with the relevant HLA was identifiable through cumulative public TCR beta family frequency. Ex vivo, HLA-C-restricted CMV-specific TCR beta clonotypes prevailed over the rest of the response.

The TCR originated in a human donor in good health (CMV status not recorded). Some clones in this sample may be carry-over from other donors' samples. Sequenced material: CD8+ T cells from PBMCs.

The CDR3 loop reads CATSDRASYYGYTF. CDR3 coding DNA: TGTGCCACCTCGGACAGGGCGTCCTACTATGGCTACACCTTC. The chain is built from TRBV19 and TRBJ1-2; 8 nucleotides line up with TRBD1. J was trimmed by 3 bases and V by 10 bases; bases with no gene match: 10. The CDR3 is made up of 14 amino acids. The germline V gene encodes CDR1 LNHDA and CDR2 SQIVND (reference sequence).